The subject of this entry is one T cell receptor beta chain. These data belong to a study of blood T cell repertoires in COVID-19. Whole-study context: The United States, Italy and Spain were the sources of the acute and convalescent COVID-19 samples. T cells, B-cell-depleted T cells, or PBMCs supplied cDNA or gDNA.

The method was immunoSEQ multiplex PCR; TCRdb's version includes in-frame clones alone and lacks a portion of them. The table shows some 120,000 clones, with around 90% occurring only once. One Seattle source followed patients from active infection through their disease course. The sequence derives from a man between 60 and 75 years old with COVID-19, enrolled during active disease. Specimen: peripheral blood.

CDR3 residues: CASSDTDRESYEQYF. The CDR3 DNA reads as TGTGCCAGCAGTGATACGGACAGGGAATCCTACGAGCAGTACTTC. The chain carries TRBV27 and TRBJ2-7, with 8 bases lining up with TRBD1. V was pared by 5 bases and J by 1 base, with 7 bases of the junction left unmatched. Germline CDR1 reads MNHEY; CDR2 reads SMNVEV (reference sequence). The CDR3 totals 15 residues.